This is a list of T cell receptor beta chains from one sample in a study of CD8+ T cells in alopecia areata. Using immunoSEQ multiplex PCR, the repertoire was profiled, and TCRdb retains in-frame clones only, with some absent. Here the sample spans around 300,000 clones, about three fifths being singletons. The sequencing used CD4+ T cells sorted from blood, collected between weeks 51 and 52, from a patient treated with tofacitinib. All receptors derive from a human donor with alopecia areata. Both conserved end residues are part of each CDR3. Fields, in order: clone size, D gene, J gene, V gene, CDR3 protein, CDR3 DNA. D genes are given only for firm matches. The size field is filled for only some rows; it gives once, few, many or a size class.

few . TRBJ2-3 TRBV9 CASSGDAGLAQEGHTDTQYF TGTGCCAGCAGCGGAGACGCTGGGCTAGCGCAGGAGGGGCACACAGATACGCAGTATTTT
. TRBD1 TRBJ2-1 TRBV9 CASSVGGQGENEQFF TGTGCCAGCAGCGTAGGAGGACAGGGCGAAAATGAGCAGTTCTTC
once . TRBJ2-3 TRBV5-1 CASSRSGTDTQYF TGCGCCAGCAGCCGGAGCGGGACAGATACGCAGTATTTT
. TRBD1 TRBJ2-7 TRBV9 CASTWDSYEQYF TGTGCCAGCACCTGGGACAGCTACGAGCAGTACTTC
. . TRBJ2-2 TRBV29-1 CSVSPNTGELFF TGCAGCGTTTCGCCGAACACCGGGGAGCTGTTTTTT
. TRBD1 TRBJ2-6 TRBV27 CASSFIQGAGANVLTF TGTGCCAGCAGTTTTATTCAGGGGGCTGGGGCCAACGTCCTGACTTTC
. . TRBJ1-1 TRBV20-1 CSARMNTEAFF TGCAGTGCTAGAATGAACACTGAAGCTTTCTTT
. TRBD1 TRBJ1-2 TRBV29-1 CSVAPGTGGRGYTF TGCAGCGTGGCCCCCGGGACAGGGGGCCGCGGCTACACCTTC
. . TRBJ2-7 TRBV4-3 CASSQDTIWQRWGEQYF TGCGCCAGCAGCCAAGATACGATTTGGCAGCGGTGGGGCGAGCAGTACTTC
. . TRBJ2-6 TRBV5-4 CASSPDSGANVLTF TGTGCCAGCAGCCCGGACTCTGGGGCCAACGTCCTGACTTTC
. . TRBJ2-7 TRBV15 CATSRDIYEQYF TGTGCCACCAGCAGAGATATCTACGAGCAGTACTTC
. . TRBJ2-5 TRBV29-1 CSVVGIQETQYF TGCAGCGTTGTTGGGATCCAAGAGACCCAGTACTTC
few . TRBJ1-4 TRBV5-1 CASSLDQLNEKLFF TGCGCCAGCAGCTTGGACCAGCTTAATGAAAAACTGTTTTTT
. . TRBJ1-5 TRBV7-2 CASSVNNQPQHF TGTGCCAGCAGCGTGAATAATCAGCCCCAGCATTTT
. . TRBJ2-2 TRBV30 CAWSKGNPGELFF TGTGCCTGGAGCAAGGGGAATCCCGGGGAGCTGTTTTTT
. TRBD2 TRBJ2-3 TRBV5-4 CASSRRGAGAGDTQYF TGTGCCAGCAGCCGACGGGGAGCGGGGGCAGGAGATACGCAGTATTTT
. . TRBJ2-1 TRBV20-1 CSARALNEQFF TGCAGTGCTAGAGCCCTCAATGAGCAGTTCTTC
. TRBD1 TRBJ1-2 TRBV7-9 CASSLGQGYHGYTF TGTGCCAGCAGCTTAGGACAGGGGTATCATGGCTACACCTTC
. . TRBJ2-3 TRBV7-9 CASSSSLWSTDTQYF TGTGCCAGCAGCTCGAGCCTGTGGAGCACAGATACGCAGTATTTT
. . TRBJ1-5 TRBV6-5 CASSLRGGNQPQHF TGTGCCAGCAGCCTTCGCGGCGGCAATCAGCCCCAGCATTTT
once TRBD1 TRBJ2-3 TRBV29-1 CSVSTRTGRKDTQYF TGCAGCGTATCAACCAGGACAGGGCGAAAAGATACGCAGTATTTT
. . TRBJ1-1 TRBV7-6 CASSREGTEAFF TGTGCCAGCAGCCGGGAGGGCACTGAAGCTTTCTTT
. . TRBJ1-6 TRBV5-6 CASSPPGRRNVSPLHF TGTGCCAGCAGCCCTCCGGGACGCCGGAATGTGTCACCCCTCCACTTT
. TRBD1 TRBJ2-7 TRBV10-3 CATNPGQTYEQYF TGTGCCACAAATCCGGGACAGACCTACGAGCAGTACTTC
. . TRBJ1-1 TRBV4-2 CASSHVERNTEAFF TGTGCCAGCAGCCATGTGGAACGGAACACTGAAGCTTTCTTT
once TRBD2 TRBJ2-3 TRBV7-2 CASSLELAGYTDTQYF TGTGCCAGCAGCTTAGAACTAGCGGGATACACAGATACGCAGTATTTT
. TRBD1 TRBJ2-1 TRBV9 CASSPPDPGQGLVF TGTGCCAGCAGCCCGCCAGATCCGGGACAGGGTTTGGTCTTC
once . TRBJ2-2 TRBV30 CAWRDLAVTGELFF TGTGCCTGGAGAGATTTGGCGGTCACCGGGGAGCTGTTTTTT
few TRBD1 TRBJ2-2 TRBV30 CAWSPLDRAGGELFF TGTGCCTGGAGTCCATTGGACAGGGCAGGCGGGGAGCTGTTTTTT
. . TRBJ2-5 TRBV30 CAWSRRDSLPGAQYF TGTGCCTGGAGCCGCCGGGACTCGCTGCCTGGAGCCCAGTACTTC
. . TRBJ2-2 TRBV7-9 CASSDSNTGELFF TGTGCCAGCAGCGACAGCAACACCGGGGAGCTGTTTTTT
. TRBD1 TRBJ1-1 TRBV6-5 CASSYLGQRVHEAFF TGTGCCAGCAGTTATTTGGGACAGAGAGTGCATGAAGCTTTCTTT
. . TRBJ1-5 TRBV5-1 CASSELPSSNQPQHF TGCGCCAGCAGCGAACTCCCCAGTAGCAATCAGCCCCAGCATTTT
few TRBD2 TRBJ2-2 TRBV27 CASNLRREGTGELFF TGTGCCAGCAACCTCCGGAGGGAGGGCACCGGGGAGCTGTTTTTT
. . TRBJ2-7 TRBV2 CASRTAYEQYF TGTGCCAGCAGGACGGCCTACGAGCAGTACTTC
few . TRBJ2-5 TRBV25-1 CASSWVETQYF TGTGCCAGCAGCTGGGTAGAGACCCAGTACTTC
. . TRBJ2-5 TRBV29-1 CSLTGLQETQYF TGCAGCCTGACGGGCCTCCAAGAGACCCAGTACTTC
. . TRBJ1-6 TRBV2 CASNRDIKGSSYNSPLHF TGTGCCAGCAACCGCGATATTAAGGGGAGCTCCTATAATTCACCCCTCCACTTT
few TRBD1 TRBJ2-4 TRBV6-6 CASRSQGQLAKNIQYF TGTGCCAGCAGATCACAGGGGCAACTAGCCAAAAACATTCAGTACTTC
. TRBD1 TRBJ2-7 TRBV11-2 CASTIGTEISYEQYF TGTGCCAGCACCATCGGGACAGAGATCTCCTACGAGCAGTACTTC
. TRBD1 TRBJ1-5 TRBV2 CASRVDRGLTQPQHF TGTGCCAGCAGGGTGGACAGGGGGCTAACCCAGCCCCAGCATTTT
. . TRBJ2-7 TRBV11-2 CASSFRTSSYEQYF TGTGCCAGCAGCTTTAGGACTTCTTCCTACGAGCAGTACTTC
. . TRBJ1-5 TRBV5-4 CASSRESNQPQHF TGTGCCAGCAGTCGAGAAAGCAATCAGCCCCAGCATTTT
. TRBD1 TRBJ1-1 TRBV4-2 CASSRDRVNTEAFF TGTGCCAGCAGCCGAGACAGGGTGAACACTGAAGCTTTCTTT
few . TRBJ2-7 TRBV7-9 CASSSRVWEWLNF TGTGCCAGCAGCTCCAGGGTGTGGGAATGGTTGAACTTC
. . TRBJ2-6 TRBV7-2 CASSLVATVTLSGANVLTF TGTGCCAGCAGCTTAGTGGCGACCGTAACGCTTTCTGGGGCCAACGTCCTGACTTTC
. . TRBJ2-4 TRBV2 CASSGANPGQNIQYF TGTGCCAGCAGCGGGGCCAACCCAGGTCAAAACATTCAGTACTTC
many . TRBJ1-1 TRBV7-9 CASSIESGRTEAFF TGTGCCAGCAGCATAGAATCAGGGAGGACTGAAGCTTTCTTT
few . TRBJ2-7 TRBV29-1 CSVDVQGRYEQYF TGCAGCGTTGATGTCCAGGGCCGCTACGAGCAGTACTTC
. TRBD2 TRBJ2-5 TRBV2 CASSRSGGERETQYF TGTGCCAGCAGTCGTAGCGGGGGGGAACGGGAGACCCAGTACTTC
. . TRBJ2-7 TRBV15 CATSLEQVSEQYF TGTGCCACCAGTCTTGAACAGGTCTCCGAGCAGTACTTC